This entry lists 29 T cell receptor beta chains sequenced from one sample in a study of molecular identifiers for immune sequencing clone quantification. Each CDR3 protein gets one entry after TCRdb re-called the PCR reads with MiXCR. The sample has hundreds of thousands of distinct CDR3 sequences, 25% seen once. Specimen: naive CD8+ T cells from blood, with Jurkat cell RNA spiked in. Subset of the sample: FACS-sorted CD8+CD4-CCR7+CD45RA+ naive T cells. These TCRs come from a human donor in good health. Some libraries in this study had Jurkat cell RNA spiked in.

Notes on this clonotype: At one end, the junction sequence differs from germline, possibly due to a read error. This chain uses TRBV29-1 with TRBJ1-1, with 8 bases matching TRBD1. Germline CDR1 and CDR2: SQVTM and ANQGSEA. This CDR3 is built from 14 residues. In DNA, the CDR3 is TGCAGCGTTGAGCCCCAGGGGGCTTATACTGAAGCTTCCTTT. Protein: CSVEPQGAYTEASF. The full variable domain, its missing parts supplied by reference TRBV29-1 and TRBJ1-1, is SAVISQKPSRDICQRGTSLTIQCQVDSQVTMMFWYRQQPGQSLTLIATANQGSEATYESGFVIDKFPISRPNLTFSTLTVSNMSPEDSSIYLCSVEPQGAYTEASFGQGTRLTVV.

As regards this clonotype: A clone one base away is much larger, so this may be a read error. CDR3 sequence: CASSHNGAAYEKYF. The CDR3 coding sequence is TGTGCCAGCAGTCACAACGGGGCCGCCTACGAGAAGTACTTC. This chain links TRBV27 with TRBJ2-7, with D possibly being TRBD1 or TRBD2 (5 bases each). In germline, CDR1 is MNHEY, CDR2 SMNVEV (reference sequence). The CDR3 totals 14 residues.

This clonotype was detected a few times. CDR3 nucleotides: TGTGCCAGTCTCCGCGGGACAGCGTACAATGAGCAGTTCTTC. Translated: CASLRGTAYNEQFF. The chain joins TRBV12-3 or TRBV12-4 to TRBJ2-1; D may be TRBD1 (7 bases). V was trimmed by 9 bases and J by 4 bases, leaving 16 bases between them. The CDR3 is 14 amino acids.

This clonotype was seen at least ten times. V is TRBV4-3 and J is TRBJ2-3, with D perhaps TRBD2 (6 bases). The V end was cut by 0 bases, the J end by 6 bases, with 19 bases between. The germline gives CDR1 LGHNA, CDR2 YSLEER. The CDR3 totals 17 residues. CDR3 sequence: CASSQDPASAIGDTQYF. As DNA, the CDR3 is TGCGCCAGCAGCCAAGATCCAGCTAGCGCTATCGGGGATACGCAGTATTTT.

This clonotype has more than one count but fewer than ten. The chain links TRBV11-2 to TRBJ2-3, with unresolved D. This CDR3 is 12 amino acids long. CDR1 SGHAT and CDR2 FQNNGV come from the germline V gene. V lost 7 bases, J lost 0 bases, and 5 bases lay in between. CDR3 coding DNA: TGTGCCAGCACCGCTAGCACAGATACGCAGTATTTT. This codes for CASTASTDTQYF.

This clonotype occurred many times. The chain joins TRBV7-2 to TRBJ1-4; D is possibly TRBD1 (5 bases). The V gene lost 5 bases and the J gene lost 5 bases, with 24 bases spanning the gap. The CDR3 is 18 amino acids. Per the germline V gene, CDR1 is SGHTA and CDR2 is FQGNSA. The CDR3: CASSPRPLDRGWNEKLFF. CDR3 nucleotides: TGTGCCAGCAGCCCCCGCCCCCTAGACAGAGGGTGGAATGAAAAACTGTTTTTT.

V gene TRBV19 combines with J gene TRBJ2-2, with D tentatively TRBD1 (6 bases). V lost 0 bases and J 5 bases, leaving 16 bases between the germline ends. Germline V CDR1 and CDR2: LNHDA, SQIVND (reference sequence). This CDR3 is built from 17 residues. In DNA, the CDR3 is TGTGCCAGTAGTATAGATGCCGAGACAGGTCGGACCGGGGAGCTGTTTTTT. Protein sequence: CASSIDAETGRTGELFF.

The chain links TRBV27 to TRBJ2-7; maybe TRBD2 (5 bases). Germline V gives CDR1 MNHEY, CDR2 SMNVEV (reference sequence). The CDR3 is made up of 12 amino acids. The germline V and J ends were trimmed by 8 bases and 4 bases, with 12 bases remaining between them. CDR3 sequence reads: CASGLASYEQYF. The DNA for the CDR3 is TGTGCCAGCGGGTTAGCGTCTTACGAGCAGTACTTC.

This clonotype appeared a single time. The genes are TRBV11-3 and TRBJ2-1; either TRBD1 or TRBD2 may supply D (6 bases each). The V gene's germline CDR1 is SGHNT and CDR2 YENEEA. Between the trimmed V and J ends, which lost 5 bases and 1 base, there was a span of 15 bases. The CDR3 loop spans 16 amino acids. Written as DNA, the CDR3 is TGTGCCAGCAGCGACGGTGGAGGGGGTTCCTACAATGAGCAGTTCTTC. This encodes CASSDGGGGSYNEQFF.

This clonotype has just a few counts. This chain links TRBV6-2 or TRBV6-3 with TRBJ1-2; D not certain. Trimming pared 2 bases from V and 5 bases from J, leaving 9 bases between. This CDR3 has 13 residues. CDR1 and CDR2 from the germline V gene are MNHEY and SVGEGT. Here the CDR3 DNA reads TGTGCCAGCAGTTACAGGCAGGTTTATGGCTACACCTTC. It encodes CASSYRQVYGYTF.

The sample holds many counts of this clonotype. V and J are TRBV30 and TRBJ1-1; D uncertain. In germline, CDR1 is GTSNPN, CDR2 SVGIG (reference sequence). Trimming shortened V by 2 bases and J by 2 bases, and 6 bases separated the two germline ends. The CDR3 sequence is 12 residues long. CDR3 in DNA: TGTGCCTGGAGTACAGAAAACACTGAAGCTTTCTTT. This encodes CAWSTENTEAFF.

This clonotype was detected ten times or more. The V call is TRBV30, the J call TRBJ1-1; D unclear. The CDR3 runs 12 residues. Looked up from germline, CDR1 is GTSNPN and CDR2 is SVGIG (reference sequence). V lost 3 bases and J 1 base, leaving 6 bases between the germline ends. In DNA form, the CDR3 reads TGTGCCTGGAGGTTGGGGAACACTGAAGCTTTCTTT. This translates into CAWRLGNTEAFF. Supplemented by reference TRBV30 and TRBJ1-1, the full variable domain reads SQTIHQWPATLVQPVGSPLSLECTVEGTSNPNLYWYRQAAGRGLQLLFYSVGIGQISSEVPQNLSASRPQDRQFILSSKKLLLSDSGFYLCAWRLGNTEAFFGQGTRLTVV.

The chain uses TRBV5-6 and TRBJ2-7; D ambiguous. Germline V gene data show CDR1 as SGHDT and CDR2 as YYEEEE. Trimming left V 1 base short and J 3 bases short, with 5 bases between. The CDR3 loop spans 12 amino acids. CDR3 in DNA: TGTGCCAGCAGCTTGTACAACTACGAGCAGTACTTC. It specifies CASSLYNYEQYF. Combining the CDR3 with reference TRBV5-6 and TRBJ2-7 gives the whole variable domain DAGVTQSPTHLIKTRGQQVTLRCSPKSGHDTVSWYQQALGQGPQFIFQYYEEEERQRGNFPDRFSGHQFPNYSSELNVNALLLGDSALYLCASSLYNYEQYFGPGTRLTVT.

This clonotype was picked up a small number of times. The chain has TRBV20-1 and TRBJ2-7; 7 positions match TRBD2. Losses at the gene ends were 0 bases for V and 1 base for J; bases not matched to a gene: 12. CDR1 is DFQATT and CDR2 is SNEGSKA in the germline V gene (reference sequence). The CDR3 extends over 17 amino acids. CDR3 DNA sequence: TGCAGTGCTAGAGATCCCTTAGAGCAGCGGGGATCCTACGAGCAGTACTTC. It is translated as CSARDPLEQRGSYEQYF.

Of note for this clonotype: Relative to the germline gene, one junction end is altered; a read error may explain this. The chain recombines TRBV7-9 with TRBJ1-5, with unresolved D. The germline CDR1 and CDR2 sequences are SEHNR and FQNEAQ (reference sequence). CDR3 size: 13 residues. CDR3 DNA: TGTGCCAGCAGCTTGTATAGCAATCAGCGCCAGCATTTT. Translating gives CASSLYSNQRQHF. The full variable domain, completed using reference TRBV7-9 and TRBJ1-5, is DTGVSQNPRHKITKRGQNVTFRCDPISEHNRLYWYRQTLGQGPEFLTYFQNEAQLEKSRLLSDRFSAERPKGSFSTLEIQRTEQGDSAMYLCASSLYSNQRQHFGDGTRLSIL.

This chain connects TRBV27 to TRBJ2-3; 8 bases agree with TRBD2. The CDR3 length is 18 residues. CDR1 MNHEY and CDR2 SMNVEV come from the germline V gene (reference sequence). V shed 7 bases and J 2 bases; nucleotides not matched to a gene: 17. Here the CDR3 reads CASTPGGANLMTTDTQYF. The DNA for the CDR3 is TGTGCCAGCACTCCCGGGGGGGCTAATTTAATGACCACAGATACGCAGTATTTT.

This clonotype was seen a single time. The chain uses TRBV27 and TRBJ1-1; D is possibly TRBD1 (5 bases). Per germline, CDR1 MNHEY and CDR2 SMNVEV (reference sequence). V was pared by 2 bases and J by 2 bases, with 12 bases between. The CDR3 extends over 15 amino acids. The CDR3 here is CASSLSRGLNTEAFF. As DNA, the CDR3 is TGTGCCAGCAGTTTAAGTAGGGGCCTAAACACTGAAGCTTTCTTT.

This clonotype was observed at least ten times. V usage is TRBV11-2 and J usage is TRBJ1-4; D is perhaps TRBD1 (6 bases). With 3 bases removed from V and 2 bases from J, the gap between germline ends came to 10 bases. The CDR3 consists of 15 residues. Germline V gives CDR1 SGHAT, CDR2 FQNNGV. CDR3 region: CASSFFDRTNEKLFF. The CDR3 DNA reads TGTGCCAGCAGCTTCTTTGACAGGACTAATGAAAAACTGTTTTTT.

This clonotype was picked up many times. The chain couples TRBV7-6 to TRBJ2-2; TRBD2 matches 10 bases. The germline CDR1 and CDR2 sequences are SGHVS and FNYEAQ. The ends lost 1 base at V and 4 bases at J; junction bases unmatched: 9. This CDR3 region has 18 residues. The CDR3 protein is CASSLVPTSGFLTGELFF. The CDR3 coding sequence is TGTGCCAGCAGCTTAGTTCCGACTAGCGGGTTCCTCACCGGGGAGCTGTTTTTT.

As regards this clonotype: The junction does not match germline at one end; this may be a read error. The chain combines TRBV4-3 with TRBJ1-4; D possibly corresponds to TRBD1 (5 bases). In germline, CDR1 is LGHNA, CDR2 YSLEER. The CDR3 is 15 amino acids. The CDR3 is CASSTGDGLNERLFF. Written as DNA, the CDR3 is TGCGCCAGCAGCACGGGGGACGGACTTAATGAAAGACTGTTTTTT.

In its sample, this clonotype was seen a few times. The chain recombines TRBV4-3 with TRBJ2-1; TRBD2 aligns across 14 bases. Looked up from germline, CDR1 is LGHNA and CDR2 is YSLEER. This CDR3 has 18 residues. J lost 2 bases, V lost 4 bases, and 7 bases had no gene match. The CDR3 region has the DNA TGCGCCAGCAGCCCGGGACTAGCGGGAGACCCTACCTACAATGAGCAGTTCTTC. Encoded protein: CASSPGLAGDPTYNEQFF.

The CDR3 reads CASSYRLAGGLSSYNEQFF. The CDR3 DNA reads TGTGCCAGCAGTTACAGGCTAGCGGGGGGGTTGAGCTCCTACAATGAGCAGTTCTTC. V is TRBV6-5 and J is TRBJ2-1; TRBD2 aligns across 12 bases. Germline CDR1 MNHEY, CDR2 SVGAGI. Losses at the gene ends were 2 bases for V and 0 bases for J; bases not matched to a gene: 8. CDR3 size: 19 residues.

V usage is TRBV5-6 and J usage is TRBJ2-4; the D gene is possibly TRBD1 (5 bases). The CDR3 loop spans 15 amino acids. Germline V gene data show CDR1 as SGHDT and CDR2 as YYEEEE. V lost 0 bases to trimming and J lost 7 bases, with 14 bases between them. The DNA for the CDR3 is TGTGCCAGCAGCTTGGGGGGCCACGTCTTGAACATTCAGTACTTC. It encodes CASSLGGHVLNIQYF.

This clonotype came up many times. The chain recombines TRBV28 with TRBJ2-3, with 8 positions matching TRBD1. After removal of 2 bases from V and 1 base from J, the junction contained 2 bases not matched to a gene. The CDR3 contains 15 residues. Germline CDR1 reads MDHEN; CDR2 reads SYDVKM. The CDR3 protein is CASSLGTGRTDTQYF. The CDR3 region has the DNA TGTGCCAGCAGTTTAGGGACAGGCCGCACAGATACGCAGTATTTT.

This clonotype has a count of ten or more. The chain is built from TRBV4-3 and TRBJ2-7; perhaps TRBD2 as D (5 bases). The V end was cut by 1 base, the J end by 6 bases, with 16 bases between. This CDR3 has 15 residues. The germline gives CDR1 LGHNA, CDR2 YSLEER. The CDR3 nucleotides read TGCGCCAGCAGCCAAGCCCGAGCACGGGGTGTCGAGCAGTACTTC. Translating it yields CASSQARARGVEQYF.

The J gene is TRBJ2-1, the V gene TRBV6-5, with 14 bases lining up with TRBD2. Trimming at V came to 4 bases and at J to 6 bases, leaving 5 bases not matched to a gene. This CDR3 spans 16 amino acids. Germline values: CDR1 MNHEY, CDR2 SVGAGI. The CDR3 DNA sequence: TGTGCCAGCAGTTCACGGACTAGCGGGAGGTTCAATGAGCAGTTCTTC. Protein product: CASSSRTSGRFNEQFF.

A few counts support this clonotype. CDR3 nucleotides: TGTGCCAGCAGCGTACAGGGGGGAACTAATGAAAAACTGTTTTTT. Protein sequence: CASSVQGGTNEKLFF. This chain joins TRBV9 and TRBJ1-4; 7 nucleotides agree with TRBD1. V shed 1 base, J shed 1 base, and the junction held 1 base outside the gene matches. The CDR3 has 15 residues. The germline gives CDR1 SGDLS, CDR2 YYNGEE.

The chain's CDR3 is CASSHPRGQNTGELFF. CDR3 nucleotide sequence: TGTGCCAGCAGCCACCCTCGGGGTCAGAACACCGGGGAGCTGTTTTTT. The chain joins TRBV3-1 to TRBJ2-2, with D perhaps TRBD2 (5 bases). The CDR3 runs 16 residues. Trimming removed 3 bases from V and 1 base from J, with 12 bases in between. Germline V gives CDR1 LGHDT, CDR2 YNNKEL (reference sequence).

A word on this clonotype: The conserved phenylalanine or tryptophan normally closing the CDR3 is absent here, so this likely arose from a read error. CDR3 protein: CASSQDLPSTSTDTQYL. DNA for the CDR3: TGCGCCAGCAGCCAAGACCTCCCCAGCACTAGCACAGATACGCAGTATCTT. This rearrangement joins TRBV4-3 to TRBJ2-3; no clear D gene. The germline V gene encodes CDR1 LGHNA and CDR2 YSLEER. The CDR3 contains 17 residues. V lost 0 bases, J lost 0 bases, and 13 bases lay in between.